What follows are 14 T cell receptor beta chains derived from one specimen sequenced in a study of T cell responses to AZD1222 COVID-19 vaccine. Clones were read by immunoSEQ multiplex PCR, and TCRdb kept only the in-frame ones, dropping some. The top ten clones hold approximately 0.5% of a sample with 150,000 to 200,000 clones, around nine tenths of them seen once. Sequenced here: peripheral blood, sampled on day 0 of AZD1222 vaccination. The origin of the receptors is an adult in good health.

The J gene is TRBJ1-1, the V gene TRBV4-2, with D perhaps TRBD1 (6 bases). Germline V gives CDR1 LGHNA, CDR2 YNFKEQ. The CDR3 is 15 amino acids. V shed 4 bases and J shed 1 base, with 13 bases lying between them. The DNA of the CDR3 is TGTGCCAGCAGCCTGGGGACAAACGAGAACACTGAAGCTTTCTTT. Its protein is CASSLGTNENTEAFF.

This clone was observed a few times. The chain combines TRBV6-1 with TRBJ2-5, with D possibly being TRBD1 or TRBD2 (5 bases each). CDR3 length equals 15 residues. The V gene lost 2 bases and the J gene lost 2 bases, with 12 bases spanning the gap. Germline-derived CDR1 and CDR2 are MNHNS and SASEGT. The CDR3 is CASSEYPGAQETQYF. The CDR3 region has the DNA TGTGCCAGCAGTGAATATCCCGGGGCGCAAGAGACCCAGTACTTC.

This chain connects TRBV15 to TRBJ1-4; maybe TRBD1 (5 bases). The CDR3 covers 14 residues. CDR1 is LNHNV and CDR2 is YYDKDF in the germline V gene (reference sequence). V was pared by 1 base and J by 7 bases, with 10 bases between. The CDR3 bases are TGTGCCACCAGCAGAGCCGGGGGGGGTGAAAAACTGTTTTTT. This codes for CATSRAGGGEKLFF.

This chain joins TRBV5-1 and TRBJ2-5, with 12 bases fitting TRBD2. Trimming removed 4 bases from V and 1 base from J; junction bases left unmatched: 11. CDR3 size: 18 residues. Germline loops: CDR1 SGHRS, CDR2 YFSETQ. The CDR3 region is CASSPTGLAGRTQETQYF. The CDR3, as DNA: TGCGCCAGCAGCCCCACTGGACTAGCGGGAAGGACCCAAGAGACCCAGTACTTC.

Here the CDR3 DNA reads TGCGCCAGCAGGGACAGGGAAGCCAAAAACATTCAGTACTTC. This sequence encodes CASRDREAKNIQYF. The chain recombines TRBV5-1 with TRBJ2-4; TRBD1 matches at 8 bases. CDR3 length: 14 amino acids. Germline lookup yields CDR1 SGHRS and CDR2 YFSETQ. V was clipped by 5 bases and J by 0 bases; unmatched bases: 1.

The chain recombines TRBV10-3 with TRBJ1-6; D call uncertain. Looked up from germline, CDR1 is ENHRY and CDR2 is SYGVKD. The CDR3 is 16 amino acids. V was trimmed by 6 bases and J by 7 bases, leaving 19 bases between them. CDR3 in amino acids: CAISARGPSGNSPLHF. The CDR3 region has the DNA TGTGCCATCAGCGCCCGAGGGCCTTCGGGAAATTCACCCCTCCACTTT.

This chain joins TRBV13 and TRBJ2-3; unclear D gene. Germline V lookup: CDR1 PRHDT, CDR2 FYEKMQ (reference sequence). The CDR3 sequence is 13 residues long. The V and J ends lost 4 bases and 2 bases respectively, with 7 bases between them. The CDR3 region has the DNA TGTGCCAGCAGCTATACCACCACAGATACGCAGTATTTT. It is translated as CASSYTTTDTQYF.

The chain employs TRBV18 and TRBJ2-7; 7 bases agree with TRBD2. Germline V lookup: CDR1 KGHSH, CDR2 LQKENI. The junction had 4 bases not matched to a gene; V was cut back by 3 bases and J by 2 bases. This CDR3 contains 14 residues. The CDR3 here is CASSPGGSPYEQYF. In DNA, the CDR3 is TGTGCCAGCTCACCGGGCGGGAGCCCCTACGAGCAGTACTTC.

This clone has only one observation. This chain joins TRBV20-1 and TRBJ2-7; weak D call: TRBD1 (5 bases). Trimming cost V 3 bases and J 4 bases, with 13 bases left between them. This CDR3 contains 13 residues. The germline V gene encodes CDR1 DFQATT and CDR2 SNEGSKA (reference sequence). The DNA for the CDR3 is TGCAGTGCTAGTCAGGGAACCCATTACGAGCAGTACTTC. This codes for CSASQGTHYEQYF.

The J gene is TRBJ2-3, the V gene TRBV28, with D tentatively TRBD2 (5 bases). The CDR3 extends over 15 amino acids. V was shortened by 8 bases and J by 3 bases, with 18 bases between the two germline ends. CDR1 is MDHEN, CDR2 SYDVKM, per germline. In DNA, the CDR3 is TGTGCCAGCCAGGTTAGGCGGGTGAGGACAGATACGCAGTATTTT. As protein: CASQVRRVRTDTQYF.

V usage is TRBV10-1 and J usage is TRBJ1-1; D uncertain. The CDR3 loop spans 13 amino acids. CDR1 is WNHNN and CDR2 is SYGVQD in the germline V gene (reference sequence). With 6 bases removed from V and 9 bases from J, the gap between germline ends came to 17 bases. DNA for the CDR3: TGCGCCAGCAGCTCCGGACCGGGGAATAAAGCTTTCTTT. The encoded protein is CASSSGPGNKAFF.

This chain links TRBV6-2 or TRBV6-3 with TRBJ1-2, with a weak D call TRBD1 (5 bases). CDR1 and CDR2 (germline): MNHEY, SVGEGT. The ends were cut back, 5 bases at V and 2 bases at J, with 21 bases in the middle. The CDR3 extends over 17 amino acids. Written as DNA, the CDR3 is TGTGCCAGCAGTCACGAATTACTCCGGGACGGAAACTATGGCTACACCTTC. Protein product: CASSHELLRDGNYGYTF.

The gene calls are TRBV5-1 and TRBJ2-7, with D hard to call. The germline gives CDR1 SGHRS, CDR2 YFSETQ. This CDR3 region has 12 residues. The germline V and J ends were trimmed by 3 bases and 4 bases, with 8 bases remaining between them. The CDR3 region has the DNA TGCGCCAGCAGCTCTAACATATACGAGCAGTACTTC. Translating gives CASSSNIYEQYF.

Turning to this clone: The sample contains more than one DNA sequence encoding this CDR3. The CDR3 loop reads CASSYRNTEAFF. CDR3 DNA sequence: TGTGCCAGCAGTTACCGGAACACTGAAGCTTTCTTT. The chain uses TRBV6-5 and TRBJ1-1; D call uncertain. V lost 2 bases to trimming and J lost 1 base, with 2 bases between them. This CDR3 is 12 amino acids long. The germline V gene has CDR1 MNHEY and CDR2 SVGAGI.